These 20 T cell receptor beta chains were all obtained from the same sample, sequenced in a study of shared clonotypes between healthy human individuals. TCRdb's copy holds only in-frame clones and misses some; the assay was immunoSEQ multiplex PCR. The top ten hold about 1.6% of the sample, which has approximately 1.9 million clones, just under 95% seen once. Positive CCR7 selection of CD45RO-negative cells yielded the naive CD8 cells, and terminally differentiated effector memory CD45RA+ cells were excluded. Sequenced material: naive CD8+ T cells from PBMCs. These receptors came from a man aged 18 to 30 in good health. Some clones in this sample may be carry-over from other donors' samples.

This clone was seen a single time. The CDR3 sequence: CASSEGRRTSGNEQFF. In DNA, the CDR3 is TGTGCCAGCAGCGAGGGCAGGAGGACTAGCGGGAATGAGCAGTTCTTC. V and J are TRBV9 and TRBJ2-1; 11 bases align to TRBD2. The CDR3 sequence is 16 residues long. V dropped 3 bases and J dropped 7; count of bases not matched to a gene: 9. Per the germline V gene, CDR1 is SGDLS and CDR2 is YYNGEE.

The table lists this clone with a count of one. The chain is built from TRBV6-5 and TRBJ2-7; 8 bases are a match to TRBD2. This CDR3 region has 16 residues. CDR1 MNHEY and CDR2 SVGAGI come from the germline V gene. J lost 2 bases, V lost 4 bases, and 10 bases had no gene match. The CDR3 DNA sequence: TGTGCCAGCAGTTCAGACCTGGGACTAGTAGCCTACGAGCAGTACTTC. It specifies CASSSDLGLVAYEQYF.

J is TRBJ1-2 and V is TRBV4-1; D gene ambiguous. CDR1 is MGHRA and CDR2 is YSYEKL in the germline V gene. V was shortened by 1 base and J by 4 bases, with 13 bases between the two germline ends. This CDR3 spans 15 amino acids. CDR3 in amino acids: CASSQAVGGGYGYTF. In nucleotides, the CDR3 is TGCGCCAGCAGCCAAGCGGTTGGAGGTGGCTATGGCTACACCTTC.

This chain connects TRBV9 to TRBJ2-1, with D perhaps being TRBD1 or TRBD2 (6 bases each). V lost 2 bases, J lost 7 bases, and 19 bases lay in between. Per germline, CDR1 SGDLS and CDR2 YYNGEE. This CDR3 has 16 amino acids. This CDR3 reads CASSVKVAAQGNEQFF. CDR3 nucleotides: TGTGCCAGCAGCGTCAAGGTAGCGGCCCAGGGGAATGAGCAGTTCTTC.

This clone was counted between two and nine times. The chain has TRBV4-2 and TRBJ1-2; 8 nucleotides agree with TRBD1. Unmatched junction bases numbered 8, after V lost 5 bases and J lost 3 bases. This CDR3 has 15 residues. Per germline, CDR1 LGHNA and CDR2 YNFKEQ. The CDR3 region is CASSTRGQVYYGYTF. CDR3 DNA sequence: TGTGCCAGCAGCACTCGGGGACAGGTTTACTATGGCTACACCTTC.

DNA of the CDR3: TGTGCCAGCAGTTTTCCAGGTGAGGGCGGATGGAACACTGAAGCTTTCTTT. Amino acids: CASSFPGEGGWNTEAFF. The V gene is TRBV28, the J gene TRBJ1-1, with D unclear. This CDR3 comprises 17 residues. V gave up 3 bases and J gave up 1 base, with 18 bases separating them. Germline loops: CDR1 MDHEN, CDR2 SYDVKM. The full variable domain, with the rest looked up from reference TRBV28 and TRBJ1-1, is DVKVTQSSRYLVKRTGEKVFLECVQDMDHENMFWYRQDPGLGLRLIYFSYDVKMKEKGDIPEGYSVSREKKERFSLILESASTNQTSMYLCASSFPGEGGWNTEAFFGQGTRLTVV.

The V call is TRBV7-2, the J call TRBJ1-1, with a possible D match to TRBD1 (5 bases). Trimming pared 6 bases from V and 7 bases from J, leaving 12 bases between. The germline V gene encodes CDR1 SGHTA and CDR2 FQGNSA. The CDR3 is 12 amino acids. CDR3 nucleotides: TGTGCCAGCAGAGCAGGGTATATTGAAGCTTTCTTT. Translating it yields CASRAGYIEAFF.

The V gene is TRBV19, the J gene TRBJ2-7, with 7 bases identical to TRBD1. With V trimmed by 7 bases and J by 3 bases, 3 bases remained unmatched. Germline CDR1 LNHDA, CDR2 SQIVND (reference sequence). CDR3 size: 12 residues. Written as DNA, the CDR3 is TGTGCCAGTACCGGGACAGACTACGAGCAGTACTTC. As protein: CASTGTDYEQYF.

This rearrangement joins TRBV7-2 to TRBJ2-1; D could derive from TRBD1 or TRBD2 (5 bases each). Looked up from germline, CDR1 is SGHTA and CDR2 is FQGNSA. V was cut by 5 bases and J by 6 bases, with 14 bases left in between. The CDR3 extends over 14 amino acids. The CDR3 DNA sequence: TGTGCCAGCAGCCCGGGACCCGTGGGCAATGAGCAGTTCTTC. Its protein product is CASSPGPVGNEQFF.

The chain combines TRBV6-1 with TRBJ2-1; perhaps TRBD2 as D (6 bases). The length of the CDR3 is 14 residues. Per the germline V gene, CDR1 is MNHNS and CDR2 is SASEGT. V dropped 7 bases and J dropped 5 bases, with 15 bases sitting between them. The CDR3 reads CASNRGRDHNEQFF. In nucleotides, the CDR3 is TGTGCCAGCAATCGAGGGCGGGACCACAATGAGCAGTTCTTC.

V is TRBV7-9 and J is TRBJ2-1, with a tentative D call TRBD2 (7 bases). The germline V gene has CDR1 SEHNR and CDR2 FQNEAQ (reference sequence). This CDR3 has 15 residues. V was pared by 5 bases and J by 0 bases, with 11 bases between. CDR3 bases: TGTGCCAGCAGCAGGGGGGGTGGCTCCTACAATGAGCAGTTCTTC. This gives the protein CASSRGGGSYNEQFF.

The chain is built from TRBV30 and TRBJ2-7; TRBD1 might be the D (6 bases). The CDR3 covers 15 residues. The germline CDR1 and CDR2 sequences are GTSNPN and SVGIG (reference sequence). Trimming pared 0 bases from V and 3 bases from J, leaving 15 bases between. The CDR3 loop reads CAWSVLQGRNYEQYF. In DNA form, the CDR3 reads TGTGCCTGGAGTGTACTACAGGGAAGGAACTACGAGCAGTACTTC.

CDR3 sequence reads: CASSRTPSNQPQHF. CDR3 DNA: TGTGCCAGCAGCCGGACACCTAGCAATCAGCCCCAGCATTTT. J is TRBJ1-5 and V is TRBV7-9; a possible D gene is TRBD1 (5 bases). Germline V gene lookup returns CDR1 SEHNR and CDR2 FQNEAQ (reference sequence). Trimming shortened V by 5 bases and J by 0 bases, and 8 bases separated the two germline ends. The CDR3 length is 14 residues.

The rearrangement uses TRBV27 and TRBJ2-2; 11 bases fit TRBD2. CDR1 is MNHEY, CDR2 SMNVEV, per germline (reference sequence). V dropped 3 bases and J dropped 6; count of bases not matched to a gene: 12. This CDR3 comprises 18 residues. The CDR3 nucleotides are TGTGCCAGCAGTTTCGGGACTAGCGGCCAATCCCCCTCCGGGGAGCTGTTTTTT. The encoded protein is CASSFGTSGQSPSGELFF.

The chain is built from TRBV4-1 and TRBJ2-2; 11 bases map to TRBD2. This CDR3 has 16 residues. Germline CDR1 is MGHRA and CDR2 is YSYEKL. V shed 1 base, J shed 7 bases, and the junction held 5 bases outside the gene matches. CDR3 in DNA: TGCGCCAGCAGCCAAGGAACTAGCGGGGGCTTCGGGGAGCTGTTTTTT. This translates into CASSQGTSGGFGELFF.

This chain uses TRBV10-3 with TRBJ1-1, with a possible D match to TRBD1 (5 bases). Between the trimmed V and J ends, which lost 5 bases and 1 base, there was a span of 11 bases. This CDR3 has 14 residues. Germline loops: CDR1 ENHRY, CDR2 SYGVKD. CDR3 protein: CAISQLGENTEAFF. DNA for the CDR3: TGTGCCATCAGTCAACTAGGGGAGAACACTGAAGCTTTCTTT.

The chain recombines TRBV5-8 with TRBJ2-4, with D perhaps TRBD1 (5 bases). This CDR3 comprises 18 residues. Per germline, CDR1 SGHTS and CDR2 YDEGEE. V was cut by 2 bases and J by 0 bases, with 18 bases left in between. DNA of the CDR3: TGTGCCAGCAGCTTCTTAGGGGTGGTTACGAGAGCCAAAAACATTCAGTACTTC. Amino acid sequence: CASSFLGVVTRAKNIQYF.

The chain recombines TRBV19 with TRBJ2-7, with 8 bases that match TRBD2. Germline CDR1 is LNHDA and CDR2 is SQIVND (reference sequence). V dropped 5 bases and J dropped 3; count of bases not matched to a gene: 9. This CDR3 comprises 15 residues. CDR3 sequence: CASSYGRALGYEQYF. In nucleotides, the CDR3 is TGTGCCAGTAGTTACGGGAGGGCCCTCGGCTACGAGCAGTACTTC.

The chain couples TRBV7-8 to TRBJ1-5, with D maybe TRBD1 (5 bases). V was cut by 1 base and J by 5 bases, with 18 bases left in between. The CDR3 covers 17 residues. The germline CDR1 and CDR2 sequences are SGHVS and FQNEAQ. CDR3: CASSLVIRPGKDQPQHF. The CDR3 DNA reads TGTGCCAGCAGCTTAGTCATACGGCCAGGGAAAGATCAGCCCCAGCATTTT.

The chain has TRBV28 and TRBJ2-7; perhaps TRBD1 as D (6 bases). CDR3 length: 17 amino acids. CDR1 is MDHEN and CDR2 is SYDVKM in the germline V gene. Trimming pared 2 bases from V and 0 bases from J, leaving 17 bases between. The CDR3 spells CASSLVPGAELSYEQYF. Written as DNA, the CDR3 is TGTGCCAGCAGTTTAGTTCCAGGGGCAGAACTCTCCTACGAGCAGTACTTC.